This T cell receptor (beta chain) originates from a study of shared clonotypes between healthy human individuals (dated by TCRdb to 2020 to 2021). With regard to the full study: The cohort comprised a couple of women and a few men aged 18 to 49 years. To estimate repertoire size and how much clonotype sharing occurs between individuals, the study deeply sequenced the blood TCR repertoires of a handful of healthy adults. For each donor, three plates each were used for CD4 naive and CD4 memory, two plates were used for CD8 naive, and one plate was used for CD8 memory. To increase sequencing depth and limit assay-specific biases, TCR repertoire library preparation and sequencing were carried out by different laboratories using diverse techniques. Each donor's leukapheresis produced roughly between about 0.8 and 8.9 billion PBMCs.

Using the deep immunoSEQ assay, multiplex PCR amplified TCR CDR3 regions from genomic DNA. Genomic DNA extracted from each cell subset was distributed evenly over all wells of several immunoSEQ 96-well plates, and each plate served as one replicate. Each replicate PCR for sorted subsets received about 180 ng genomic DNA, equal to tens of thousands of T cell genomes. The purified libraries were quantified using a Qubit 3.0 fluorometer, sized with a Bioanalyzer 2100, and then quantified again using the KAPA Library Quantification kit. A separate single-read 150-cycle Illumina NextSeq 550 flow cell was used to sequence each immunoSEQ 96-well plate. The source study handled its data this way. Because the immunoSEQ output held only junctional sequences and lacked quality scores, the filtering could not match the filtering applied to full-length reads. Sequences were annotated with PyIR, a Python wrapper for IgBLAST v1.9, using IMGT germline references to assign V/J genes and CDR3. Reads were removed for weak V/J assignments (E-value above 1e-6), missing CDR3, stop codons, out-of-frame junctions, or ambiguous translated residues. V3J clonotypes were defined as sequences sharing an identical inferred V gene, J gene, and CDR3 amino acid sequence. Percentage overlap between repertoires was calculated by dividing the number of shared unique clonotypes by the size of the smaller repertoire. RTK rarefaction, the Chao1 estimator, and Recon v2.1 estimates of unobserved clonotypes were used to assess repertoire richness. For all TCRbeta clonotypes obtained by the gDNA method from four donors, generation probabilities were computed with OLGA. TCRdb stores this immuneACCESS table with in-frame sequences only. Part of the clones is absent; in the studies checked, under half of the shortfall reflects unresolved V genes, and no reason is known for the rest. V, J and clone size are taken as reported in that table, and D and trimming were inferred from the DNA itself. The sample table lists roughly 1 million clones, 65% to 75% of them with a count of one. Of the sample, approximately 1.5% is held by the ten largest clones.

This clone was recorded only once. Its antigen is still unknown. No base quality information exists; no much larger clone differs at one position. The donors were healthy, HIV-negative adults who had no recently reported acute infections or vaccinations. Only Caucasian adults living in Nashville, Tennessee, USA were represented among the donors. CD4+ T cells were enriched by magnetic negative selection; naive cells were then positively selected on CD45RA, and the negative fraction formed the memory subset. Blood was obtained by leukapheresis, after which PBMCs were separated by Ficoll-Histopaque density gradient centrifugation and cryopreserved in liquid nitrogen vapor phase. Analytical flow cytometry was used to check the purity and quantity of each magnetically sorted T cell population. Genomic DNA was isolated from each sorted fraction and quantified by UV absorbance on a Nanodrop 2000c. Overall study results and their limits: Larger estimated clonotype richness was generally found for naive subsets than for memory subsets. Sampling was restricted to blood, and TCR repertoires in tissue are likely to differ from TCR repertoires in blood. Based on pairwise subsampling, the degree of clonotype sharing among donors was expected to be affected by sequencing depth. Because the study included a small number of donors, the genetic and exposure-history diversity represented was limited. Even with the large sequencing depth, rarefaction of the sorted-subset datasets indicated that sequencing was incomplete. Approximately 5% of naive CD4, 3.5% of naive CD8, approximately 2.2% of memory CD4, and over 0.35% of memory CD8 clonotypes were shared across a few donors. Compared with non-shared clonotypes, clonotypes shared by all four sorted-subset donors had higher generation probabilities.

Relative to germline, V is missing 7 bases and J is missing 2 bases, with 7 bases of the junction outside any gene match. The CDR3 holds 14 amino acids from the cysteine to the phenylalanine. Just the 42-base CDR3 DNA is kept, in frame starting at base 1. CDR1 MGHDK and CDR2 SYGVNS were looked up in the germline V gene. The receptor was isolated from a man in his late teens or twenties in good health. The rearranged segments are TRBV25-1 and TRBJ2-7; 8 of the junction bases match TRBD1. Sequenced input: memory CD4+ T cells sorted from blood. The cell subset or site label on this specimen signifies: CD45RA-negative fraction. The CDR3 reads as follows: CASIARQGPYEQYF. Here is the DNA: TGTGCCAGCATCGCCAGACAGGGGCCCTACGAGCAGTACTTC.